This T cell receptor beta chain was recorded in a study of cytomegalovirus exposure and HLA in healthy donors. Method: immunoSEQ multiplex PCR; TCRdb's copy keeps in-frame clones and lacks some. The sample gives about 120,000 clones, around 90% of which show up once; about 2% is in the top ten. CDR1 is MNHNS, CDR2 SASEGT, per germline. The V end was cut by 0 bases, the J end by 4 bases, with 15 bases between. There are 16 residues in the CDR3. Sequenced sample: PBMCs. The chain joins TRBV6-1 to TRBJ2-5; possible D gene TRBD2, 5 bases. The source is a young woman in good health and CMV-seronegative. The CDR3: CASSEAGKGGRETQYF. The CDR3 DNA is TGTGCCAGCAGTGAAGCTGGGAAGGGTGGGAGAGAGACCCAGTACTTC.